These 2 T cell receptor beta chains originate from one sample sequenced in a study of blood T cells in healthy people across ages. PCR was performed a second time for about 6 to 12 cycles using a sample-barcoded 5' primer and a J-beta primer mix. TCRdb used MiXCR to reprocess the 5' RACE reads, holding one entry per CDR3 protein. The sample includes approximately 900,000 distinct CDR3 sequences, approximately 49% seen only once; the top ten take about an eighth. The sequenced material came from blood. These receptors originate from a man younger than 45 in good health.

As for this clonotype: A single base separates this from a much larger clone, so it may be a read error. The genes are TRBV20-1 and TRBJ2-3; TRBD2 is a possible D gene (6 bases). The CDR3 is 15 residues long. Trimming shortened V by 0 bases and J by 2 bases, and 12 bases separated the two germline ends. Per germline, CDR1 DFQATT and CDR2 SNEGSKA (reference sequence). CDR3 DNA: TGCAGTGCTAGAGAGGGAGGCAGCTACACAGATACGCAGTATTTT. It specifies CSAREGGSYTDTQYF.

This clonotype has only a few counts. The chain is built from TRBV5-5 and TRBJ1-1, with TRBD1 identical over 8 bases. The CDR3 is made up of 14 amino acids. Per the germline V gene, CDR1 is SGHKS and CDR2 is YYEKEE (reference sequence). Germline trimming cut 4 bases from V and 6 bases from J; bases unmatched to any gene: 8. The CDR3 region has the DNA TGTGCCAGCAGCCTGGACAGGGTTAATGCTGAAGCTTTCTTT. This translates into CASSLDRVNAEAFF.